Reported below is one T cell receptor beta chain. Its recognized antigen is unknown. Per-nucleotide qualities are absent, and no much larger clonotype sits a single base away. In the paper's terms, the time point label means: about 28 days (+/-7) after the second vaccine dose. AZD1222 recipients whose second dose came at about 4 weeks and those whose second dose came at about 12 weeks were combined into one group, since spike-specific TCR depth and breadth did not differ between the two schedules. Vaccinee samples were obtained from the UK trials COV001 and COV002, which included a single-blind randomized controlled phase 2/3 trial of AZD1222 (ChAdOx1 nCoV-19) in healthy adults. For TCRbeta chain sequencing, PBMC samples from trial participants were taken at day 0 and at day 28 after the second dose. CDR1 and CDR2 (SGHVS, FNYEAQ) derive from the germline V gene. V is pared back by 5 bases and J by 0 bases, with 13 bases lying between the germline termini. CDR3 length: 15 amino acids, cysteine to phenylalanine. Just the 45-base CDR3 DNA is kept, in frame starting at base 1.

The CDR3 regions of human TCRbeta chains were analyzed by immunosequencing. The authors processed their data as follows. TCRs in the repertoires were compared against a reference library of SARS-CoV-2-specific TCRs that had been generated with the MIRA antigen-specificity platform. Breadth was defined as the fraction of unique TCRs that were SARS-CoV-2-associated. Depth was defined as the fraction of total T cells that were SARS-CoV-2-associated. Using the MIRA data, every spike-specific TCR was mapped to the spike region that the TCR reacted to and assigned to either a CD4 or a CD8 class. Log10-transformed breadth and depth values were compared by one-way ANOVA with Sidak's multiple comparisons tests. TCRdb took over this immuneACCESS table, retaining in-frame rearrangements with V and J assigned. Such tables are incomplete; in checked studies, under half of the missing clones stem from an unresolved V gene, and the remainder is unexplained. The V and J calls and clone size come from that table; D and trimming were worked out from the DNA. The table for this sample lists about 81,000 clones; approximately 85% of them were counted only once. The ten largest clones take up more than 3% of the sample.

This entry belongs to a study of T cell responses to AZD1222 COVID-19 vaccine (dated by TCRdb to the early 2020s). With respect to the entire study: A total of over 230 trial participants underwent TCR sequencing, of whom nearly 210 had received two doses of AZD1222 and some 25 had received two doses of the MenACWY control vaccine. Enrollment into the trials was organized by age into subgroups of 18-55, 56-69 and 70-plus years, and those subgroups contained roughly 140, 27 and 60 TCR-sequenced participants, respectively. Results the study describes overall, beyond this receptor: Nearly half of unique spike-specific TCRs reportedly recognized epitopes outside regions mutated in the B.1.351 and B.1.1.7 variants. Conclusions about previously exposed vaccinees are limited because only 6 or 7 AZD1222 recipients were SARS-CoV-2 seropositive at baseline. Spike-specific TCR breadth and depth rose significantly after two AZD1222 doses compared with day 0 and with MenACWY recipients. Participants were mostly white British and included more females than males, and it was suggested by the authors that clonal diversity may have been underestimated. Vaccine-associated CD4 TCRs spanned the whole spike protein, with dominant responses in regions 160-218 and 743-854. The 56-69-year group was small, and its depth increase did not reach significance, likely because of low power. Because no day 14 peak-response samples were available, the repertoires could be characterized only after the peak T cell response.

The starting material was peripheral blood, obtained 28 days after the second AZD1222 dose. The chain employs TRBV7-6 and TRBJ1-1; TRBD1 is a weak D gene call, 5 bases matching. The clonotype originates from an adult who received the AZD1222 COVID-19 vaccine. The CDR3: CASSLRVGVNTEAFF. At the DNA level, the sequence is TGTGCCAGCAGCCTCCGGGTGGGGGTGAACACTGAAGCTTTCTTT.